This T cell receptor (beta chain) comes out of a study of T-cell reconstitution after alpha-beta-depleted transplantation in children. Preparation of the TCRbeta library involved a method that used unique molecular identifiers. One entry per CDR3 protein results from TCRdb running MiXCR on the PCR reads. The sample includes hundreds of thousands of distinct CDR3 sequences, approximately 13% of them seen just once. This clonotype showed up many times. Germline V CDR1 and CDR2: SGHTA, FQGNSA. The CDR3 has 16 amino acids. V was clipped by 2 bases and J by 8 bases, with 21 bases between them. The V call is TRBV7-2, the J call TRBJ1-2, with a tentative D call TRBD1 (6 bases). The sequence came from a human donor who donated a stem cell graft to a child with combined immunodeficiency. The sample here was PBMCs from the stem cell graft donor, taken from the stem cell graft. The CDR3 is CASSLTPPRGAEGYTF. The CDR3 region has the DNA TGTGCCAGCAGCTTAACTCCCCCTCGGGGGGCGGAGGGCTACACCTTC. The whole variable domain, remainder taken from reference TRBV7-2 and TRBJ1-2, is GAGVSQSPSNKVTEKGKDVELRCDPISGHTALYWYRQSLGQGLEFLIYFQGNSAPDKSGLPSDRFSAERTGGSVSTLTIQRTQQEDSAVYLCASSLTPPRGAEGYTFGSGTRLTVV.